This T cell receptor beta chain came from a study of OX40 agonist ivuxolimab in advanced cancers. On the study more broadly: In this cohort, patients received ivuxolimab, an agonistic anti-OX40 (CD134) antibody. Enrolled patients in dose escalation had cancers that were hepatocellular carcinoma, melanoma, renal cell or head and neck cancer. Overall study results and limits: Expanded clones belonging to CD8+ T cells outnumbered, on average, those of CD4+.

The CDR3 totals 17 residues. The germline gives CDR1 MDHEN, CDR2 SYDVKM. Trimming cost V 3 bases and J 0 bases; bases outside gene matches: 9. Profiled with immunoSEQ multiplex PCR; TCRdb holds only in-frame clones, not every one. Among 70,000 to 95,000 clones listed, about 89% were seen once. Of note for this clone: Its antigen is not known.

This TCR was sampled from an adult with an advanced solid tumor such as melanoma, head and neck, liver or kidney cancer. Sequenced material: CD4+ or CD8+ T cells sorted from blood, taken in a trial of the OX40 agonist ivuxolimab. This chain joins TRBV28 and TRBJ2-3, with TRBD2 matching 7 bases. In DNA, the CDR3 is TGTGCCAGCAGTTTCAACCCTAGCGGCCCTAGCACAGATACGCAGTATTTT. Residues: CASSFNPSGPSTDTQYF.